This TCR beta chain comes out of a study of monozygotic twins with inflammatory bowel disease. Looked up from germline, CDR1 is MNHNS and CDR2 is SASEGT. The CDR3 is 15 residues long. TCRdb reprocessed the 5' RACE reads and stores each CDR3 protein as one record, lacking DNA. This sample carries 400,000 or so distinct CDR3 sequences, with about 2.3% going to the ten biggest clones. The source is a human donor with ulcerative colitis or Crohn's disease, or a healthy co-twin of an affected twin (not recorded which). Sequenced material: blood. The J gene is TRBJ1-1, the V gene TRBV6-1. This CDR3 reads CASSATRVMNTEAFF.